This T cell receptor beta chain was identified in a study of radiotherapy plus CTLA-4 blockade in lung cancer. Turning to the study itself: Disease control was seen in approximately 29% of patients, objective responses in roughly 17%. Findings and caveats of the study: Expansion in blood of tumor-derived TCR clones was seen after radiotherapy plus ipilimumab. According to reports, early shifts in blood T cell clones, alongside interferon-beta, forecast response most accurately.

Trimming removed 7 bases from V and 2 bases from J, with 14 bases in between. CDR3 length equals 14 residues. Germline CDR1 SGDLS, CDR2 YYNGEE. Generated by immunoSEQ multiplex PCR, the TCRdb table keeps only in-frame clones and is missing some. This repertoire shows 43,000 or so clones, more than 60% found once; its top ten account for 18%. In chemo-refractory metastatic non-small-cell lung cancer, patients got ipilimumab CTLA-4 blockade together with focal radiation. For this clone: Its antigen is not identified.

V is TRBV9 and J is TRBJ2-3; tentatively, D is TRBD2 (6 bases). The specimen comprised peripheral blood, sampled from a patient treated with radiotherapy plus ipilimumab. The sequence was obtained from a human donor with non-small cell lung cancer who had a partial response to radiotherapy plus ipilimumab. The CDR3 protein is CASGGKVFTDTQYF. Written as DNA, the CDR3 is TGTGCCAGCGGAGGGAAGGTTTTCACAGATACGCAGTATTTT.